The source of this T cell receptor (beta chain) is a study of graft-versus-host responses after intestinal transplantation. Background on the study: Following induction with anti-thymocyte globulin, all recipients were given tacrolimus and steroids for about three years.

Study results and limitations: An association linked early post-transplant HvG declines with peak circulating GvH clone levels. Some patients had graft-donor T cell macrochimerism, and their allografts showed high graft-versus-host to host-versus-graft clonal ratios.

Using immunoSEQ multiplex PCR, the repertoire was profiled, and TCRdb retains in-frame clones only, with some absent. This table holds about 70,000 clones, roughly 87% found once. Comments on this clone: What it recognizes is unknown.

The source of this sequence is a human donor who received an intestinal transplant. The starting material was unstimulated CD8+ T cells sorted from spleen or lymph node cells, obtained before intestinal transplant.

The CDR3, as DNA: TGTGCCAGCAGTTACACAGGGTATCGGGCTGAAGCTTTCTTT. It codes for CASSYTGYRAEAFF. The J gene is TRBJ1-1, the V gene TRBV7-8, with D possibly being TRBD1 (6 bases). The V end lost 6 bases, the J end lost 6 bases, and 17 bases lay between the germline ends. This CDR3 has 14 amino acids. Germline V gives CDR1 SGHVS, CDR2 FQNEAQ.